Given below is one TCR beta chain in context. Its antigen is unknown. The data are from a study of cytomegalovirus exposure and HLA in healthy donors. As for the study in general: There were fewer than 130 million unique TCR beta sequences, drawn from about 180 million T cells, in an earlier analysis. Study-level points and caveats: Rates of TCR association differed by HLA locus in a later analysis, with DRB1 highest and HLA-C lowest.

CDR3 length: 17 amino acids. Germline loops: CDR1 MGHRA, CDR2 YSYEKL. It was with 60 Vbeta and 13 Jbeta primers that the PCR ran. The assay was immunoSEQ multiplex PCR, and TCRdb's table has in-frame clones only and misses some. This table has nearly 110,000 clones, approximately 80% appearing once. The material sequenced was PBMCs. The chain recombines TRBV4-1 with TRBJ2-5; a weak D match, TRBD2 (6 bases). The J call may be mistaken, given a closer DNA end match to TRBJ2-7. The TCR sequence derives from a male donor in good health and CMV-seronegative. CDR3 in DNA: TGCGCCAGCAGCCCCCACCCCAGGGACTCGAGCTCCTACGAGCAGTACTTC. It is translated as CASSPHPRDSSSYEQYF.